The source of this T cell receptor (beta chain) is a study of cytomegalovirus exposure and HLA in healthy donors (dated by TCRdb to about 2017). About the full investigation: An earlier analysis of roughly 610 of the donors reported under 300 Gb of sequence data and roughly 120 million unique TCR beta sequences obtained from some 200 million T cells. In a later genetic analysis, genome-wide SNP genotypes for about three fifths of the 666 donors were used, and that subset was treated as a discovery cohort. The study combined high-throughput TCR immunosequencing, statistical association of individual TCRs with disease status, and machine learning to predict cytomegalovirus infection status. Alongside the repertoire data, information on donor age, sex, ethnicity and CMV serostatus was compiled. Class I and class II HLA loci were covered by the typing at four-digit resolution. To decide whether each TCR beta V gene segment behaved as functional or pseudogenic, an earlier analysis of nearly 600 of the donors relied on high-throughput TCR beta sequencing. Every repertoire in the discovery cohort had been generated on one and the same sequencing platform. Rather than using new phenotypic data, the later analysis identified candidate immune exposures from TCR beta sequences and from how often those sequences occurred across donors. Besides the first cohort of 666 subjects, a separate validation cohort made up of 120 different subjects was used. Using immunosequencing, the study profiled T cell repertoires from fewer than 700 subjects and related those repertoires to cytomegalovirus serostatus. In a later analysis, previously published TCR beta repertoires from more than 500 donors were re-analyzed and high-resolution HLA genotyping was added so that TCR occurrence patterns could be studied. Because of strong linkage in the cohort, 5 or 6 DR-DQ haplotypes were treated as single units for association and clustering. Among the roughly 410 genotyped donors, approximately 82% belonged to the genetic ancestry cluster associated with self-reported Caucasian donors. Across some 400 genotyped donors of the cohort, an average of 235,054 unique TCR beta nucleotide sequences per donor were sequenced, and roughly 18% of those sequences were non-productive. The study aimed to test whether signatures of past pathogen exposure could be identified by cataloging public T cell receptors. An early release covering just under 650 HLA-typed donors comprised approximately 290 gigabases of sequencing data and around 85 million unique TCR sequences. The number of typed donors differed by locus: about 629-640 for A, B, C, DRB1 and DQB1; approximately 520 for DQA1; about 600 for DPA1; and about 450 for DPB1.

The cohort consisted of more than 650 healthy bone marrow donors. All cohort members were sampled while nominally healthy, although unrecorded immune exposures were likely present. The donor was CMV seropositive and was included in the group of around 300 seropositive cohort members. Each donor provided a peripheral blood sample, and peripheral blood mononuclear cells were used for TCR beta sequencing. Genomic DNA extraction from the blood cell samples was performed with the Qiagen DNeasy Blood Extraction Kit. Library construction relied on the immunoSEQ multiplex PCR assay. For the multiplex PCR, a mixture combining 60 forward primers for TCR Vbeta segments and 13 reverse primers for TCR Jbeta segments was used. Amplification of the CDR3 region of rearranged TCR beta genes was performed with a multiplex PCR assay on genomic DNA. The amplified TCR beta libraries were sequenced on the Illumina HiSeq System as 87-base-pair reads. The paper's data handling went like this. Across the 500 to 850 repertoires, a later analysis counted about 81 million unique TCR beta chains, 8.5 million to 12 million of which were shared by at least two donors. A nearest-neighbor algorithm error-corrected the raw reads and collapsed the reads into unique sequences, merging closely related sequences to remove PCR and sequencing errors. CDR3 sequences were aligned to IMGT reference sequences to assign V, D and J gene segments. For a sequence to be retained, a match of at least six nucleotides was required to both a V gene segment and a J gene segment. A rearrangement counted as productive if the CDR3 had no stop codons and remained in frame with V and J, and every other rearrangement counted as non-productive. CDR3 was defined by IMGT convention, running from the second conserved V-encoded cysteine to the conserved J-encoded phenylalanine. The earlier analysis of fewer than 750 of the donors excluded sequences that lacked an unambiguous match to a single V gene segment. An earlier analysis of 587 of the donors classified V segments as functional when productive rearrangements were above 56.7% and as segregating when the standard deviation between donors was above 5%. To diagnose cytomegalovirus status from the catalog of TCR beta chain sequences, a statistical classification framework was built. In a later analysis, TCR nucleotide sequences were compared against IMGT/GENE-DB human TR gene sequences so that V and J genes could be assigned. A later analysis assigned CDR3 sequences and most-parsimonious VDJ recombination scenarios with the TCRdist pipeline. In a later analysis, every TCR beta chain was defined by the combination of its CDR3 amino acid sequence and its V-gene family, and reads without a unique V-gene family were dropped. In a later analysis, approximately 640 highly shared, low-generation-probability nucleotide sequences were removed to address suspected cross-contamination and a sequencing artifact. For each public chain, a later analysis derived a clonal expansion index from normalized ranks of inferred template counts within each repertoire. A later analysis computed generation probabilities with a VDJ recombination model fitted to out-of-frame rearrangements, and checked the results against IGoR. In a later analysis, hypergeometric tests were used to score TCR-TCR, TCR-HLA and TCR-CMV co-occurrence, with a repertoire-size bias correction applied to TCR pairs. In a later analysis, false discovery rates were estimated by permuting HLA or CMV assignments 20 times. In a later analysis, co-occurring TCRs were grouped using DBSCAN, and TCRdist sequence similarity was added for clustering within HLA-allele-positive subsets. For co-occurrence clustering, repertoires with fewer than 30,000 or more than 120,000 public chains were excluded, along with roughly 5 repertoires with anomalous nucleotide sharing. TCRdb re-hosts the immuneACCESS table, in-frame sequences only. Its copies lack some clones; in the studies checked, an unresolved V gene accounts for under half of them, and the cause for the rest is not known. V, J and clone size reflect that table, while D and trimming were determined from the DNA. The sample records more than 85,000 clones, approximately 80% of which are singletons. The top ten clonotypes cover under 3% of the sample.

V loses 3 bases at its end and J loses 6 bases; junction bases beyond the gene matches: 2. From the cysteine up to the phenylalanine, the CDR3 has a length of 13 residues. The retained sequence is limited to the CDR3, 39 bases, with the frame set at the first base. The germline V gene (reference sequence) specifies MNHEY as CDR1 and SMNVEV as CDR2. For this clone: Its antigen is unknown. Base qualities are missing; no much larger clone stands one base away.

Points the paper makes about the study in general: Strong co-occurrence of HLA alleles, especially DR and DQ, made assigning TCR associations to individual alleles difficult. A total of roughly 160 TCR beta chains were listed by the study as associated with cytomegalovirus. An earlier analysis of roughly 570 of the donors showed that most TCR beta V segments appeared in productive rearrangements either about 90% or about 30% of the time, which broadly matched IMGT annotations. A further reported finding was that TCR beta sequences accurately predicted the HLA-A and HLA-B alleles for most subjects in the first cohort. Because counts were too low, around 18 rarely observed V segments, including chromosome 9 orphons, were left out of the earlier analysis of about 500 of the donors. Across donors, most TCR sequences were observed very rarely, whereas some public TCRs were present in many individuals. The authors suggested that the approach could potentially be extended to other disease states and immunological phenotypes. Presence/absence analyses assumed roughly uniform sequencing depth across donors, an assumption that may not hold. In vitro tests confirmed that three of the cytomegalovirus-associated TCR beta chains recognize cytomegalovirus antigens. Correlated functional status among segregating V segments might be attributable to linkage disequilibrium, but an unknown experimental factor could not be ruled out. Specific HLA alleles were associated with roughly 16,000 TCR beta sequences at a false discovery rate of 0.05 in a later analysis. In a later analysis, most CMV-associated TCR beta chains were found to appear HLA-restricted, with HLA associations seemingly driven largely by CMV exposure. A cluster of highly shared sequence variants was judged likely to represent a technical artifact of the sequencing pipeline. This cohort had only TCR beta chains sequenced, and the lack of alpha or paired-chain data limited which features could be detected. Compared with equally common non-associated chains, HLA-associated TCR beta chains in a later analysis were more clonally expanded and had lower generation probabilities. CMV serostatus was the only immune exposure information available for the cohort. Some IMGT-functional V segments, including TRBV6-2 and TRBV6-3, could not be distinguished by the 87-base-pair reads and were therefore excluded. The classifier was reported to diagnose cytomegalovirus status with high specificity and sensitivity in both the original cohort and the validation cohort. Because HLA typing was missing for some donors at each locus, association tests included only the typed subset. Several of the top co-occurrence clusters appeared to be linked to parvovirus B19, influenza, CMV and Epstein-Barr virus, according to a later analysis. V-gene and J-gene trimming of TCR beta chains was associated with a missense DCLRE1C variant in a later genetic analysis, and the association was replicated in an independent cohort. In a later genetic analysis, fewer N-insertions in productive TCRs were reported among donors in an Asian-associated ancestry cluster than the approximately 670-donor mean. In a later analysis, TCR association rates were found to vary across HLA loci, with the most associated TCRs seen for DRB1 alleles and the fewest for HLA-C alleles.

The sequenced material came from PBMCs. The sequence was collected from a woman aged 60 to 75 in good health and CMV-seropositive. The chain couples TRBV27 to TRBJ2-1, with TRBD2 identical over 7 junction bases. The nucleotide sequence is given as TGTGCCAGCAGTTTGGGACTAATCAATGAGCAGTTCTTC. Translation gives CASSLGLINEQFF.